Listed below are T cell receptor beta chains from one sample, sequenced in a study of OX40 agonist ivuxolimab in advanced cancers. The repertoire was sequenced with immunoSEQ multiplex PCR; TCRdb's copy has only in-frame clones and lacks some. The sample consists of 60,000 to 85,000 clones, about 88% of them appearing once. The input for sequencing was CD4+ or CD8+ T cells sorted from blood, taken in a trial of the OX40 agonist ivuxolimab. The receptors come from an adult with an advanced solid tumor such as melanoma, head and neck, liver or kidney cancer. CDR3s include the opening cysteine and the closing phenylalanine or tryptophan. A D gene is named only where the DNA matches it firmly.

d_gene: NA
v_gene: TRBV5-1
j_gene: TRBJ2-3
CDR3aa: CASSLLQGTDTQYF

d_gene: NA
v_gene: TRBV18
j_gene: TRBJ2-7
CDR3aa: CASSPPGTSYEQYF

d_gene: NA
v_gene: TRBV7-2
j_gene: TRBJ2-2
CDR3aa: CASSTQPPSTGELFF

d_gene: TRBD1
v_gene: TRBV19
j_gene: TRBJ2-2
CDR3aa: CASTPATGETGELFF

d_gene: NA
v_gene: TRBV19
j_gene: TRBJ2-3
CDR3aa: CASTAAGTERYTQYF

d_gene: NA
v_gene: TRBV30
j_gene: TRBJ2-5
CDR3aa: CAWARGGPYQETQYF

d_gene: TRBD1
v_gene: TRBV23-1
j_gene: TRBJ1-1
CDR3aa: CASSQSGQGKLNTEAFF

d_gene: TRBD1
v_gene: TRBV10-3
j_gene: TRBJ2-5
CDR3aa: CAISEGDREAETQYF

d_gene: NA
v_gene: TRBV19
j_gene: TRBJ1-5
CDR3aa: CASSTGEGGGQPQHF

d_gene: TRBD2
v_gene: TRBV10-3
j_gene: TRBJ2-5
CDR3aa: CAISEPGGRNQETQYF

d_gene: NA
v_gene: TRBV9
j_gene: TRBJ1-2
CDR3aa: CASSVTDINYGYTF

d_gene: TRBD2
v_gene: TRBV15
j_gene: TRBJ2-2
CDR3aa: CATSSALAGGPSTGELFF

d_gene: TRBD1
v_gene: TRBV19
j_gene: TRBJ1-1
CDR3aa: CASSTTSGTGAEAFF

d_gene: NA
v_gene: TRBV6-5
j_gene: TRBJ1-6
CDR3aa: CASGRTDNSPLHF

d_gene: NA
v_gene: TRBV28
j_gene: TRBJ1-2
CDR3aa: CASSQTGPPVGYTF

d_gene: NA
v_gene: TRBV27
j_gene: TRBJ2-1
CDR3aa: CASSFLRLRDEQFF

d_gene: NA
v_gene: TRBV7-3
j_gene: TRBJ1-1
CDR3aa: CASRREVNTEAFF

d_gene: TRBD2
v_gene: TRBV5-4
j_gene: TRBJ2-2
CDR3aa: CASRRGGPETGELFF

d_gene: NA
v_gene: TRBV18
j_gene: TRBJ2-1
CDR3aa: CASSPLGSSYNEQFF

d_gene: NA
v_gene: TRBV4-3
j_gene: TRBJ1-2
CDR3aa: CASSHHGTVGDGYTF

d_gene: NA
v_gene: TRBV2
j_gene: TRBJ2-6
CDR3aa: CASSDRAGANVLTF

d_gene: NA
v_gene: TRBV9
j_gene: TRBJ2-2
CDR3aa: CASSVGDTGELFF

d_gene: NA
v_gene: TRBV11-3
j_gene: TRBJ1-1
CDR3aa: CASSLDQGVAAEAFF

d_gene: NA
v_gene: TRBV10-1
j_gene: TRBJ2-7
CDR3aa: CASSESPVSYEQYF

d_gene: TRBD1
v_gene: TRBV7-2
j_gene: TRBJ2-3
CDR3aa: CASSRGQGTDTQYF

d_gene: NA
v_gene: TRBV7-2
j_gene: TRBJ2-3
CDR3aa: CASSSSGVPTDTQYF

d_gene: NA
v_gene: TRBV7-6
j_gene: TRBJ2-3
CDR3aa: CASTTDSLRSGATQYF

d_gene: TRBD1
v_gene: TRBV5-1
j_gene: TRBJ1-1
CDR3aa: CASSSDRGNTEAFF

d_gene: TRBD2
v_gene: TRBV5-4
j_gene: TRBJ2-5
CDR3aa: CASSFTSGGVQETQYF

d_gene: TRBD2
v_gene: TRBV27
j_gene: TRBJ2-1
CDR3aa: CASTTSTPGYNEQFF

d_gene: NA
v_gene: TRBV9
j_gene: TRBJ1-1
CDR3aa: CASSVGSRGANTEAFF

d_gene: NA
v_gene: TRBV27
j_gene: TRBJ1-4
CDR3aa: CASSLGGLGEKLFF

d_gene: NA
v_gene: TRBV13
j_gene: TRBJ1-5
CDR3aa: CASSLAGAGNQPQHF

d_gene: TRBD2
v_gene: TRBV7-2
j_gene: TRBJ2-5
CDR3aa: CASSFVAGGLEETQYF

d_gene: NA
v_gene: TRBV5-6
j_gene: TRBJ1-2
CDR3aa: CASSFQRSGGAVNYGYTF

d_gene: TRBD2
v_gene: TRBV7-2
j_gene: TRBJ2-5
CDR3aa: CASSPTGAGDETQYF

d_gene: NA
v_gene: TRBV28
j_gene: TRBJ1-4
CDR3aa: CASSPSSNEKLFF

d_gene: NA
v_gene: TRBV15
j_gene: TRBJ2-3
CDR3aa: CATSRDPADTQYF

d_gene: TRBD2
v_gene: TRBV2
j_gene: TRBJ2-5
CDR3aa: CASTQTSGGQETQYF

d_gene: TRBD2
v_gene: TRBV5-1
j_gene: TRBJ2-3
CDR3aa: CASISGRGTDTQYF

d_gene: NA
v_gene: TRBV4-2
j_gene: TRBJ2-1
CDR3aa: CASSLSAGSSYNEQFF

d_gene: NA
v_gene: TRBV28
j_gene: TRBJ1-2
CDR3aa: CASSLARAWGDGYTF

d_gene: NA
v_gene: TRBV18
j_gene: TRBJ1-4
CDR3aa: CASSPPLGHNEKLFF

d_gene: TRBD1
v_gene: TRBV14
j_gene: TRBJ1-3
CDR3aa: CASSQTGTGNGNTIYF

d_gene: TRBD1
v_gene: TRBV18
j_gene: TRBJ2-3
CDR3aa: CASSPSGGVRDTQYF

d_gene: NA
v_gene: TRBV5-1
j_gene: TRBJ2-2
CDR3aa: CASSALAPGELFF

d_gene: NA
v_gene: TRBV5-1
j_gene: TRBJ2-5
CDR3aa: CASSLESTGETQYF

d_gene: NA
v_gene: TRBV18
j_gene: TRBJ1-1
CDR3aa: CASSPPWGGDTEAFF

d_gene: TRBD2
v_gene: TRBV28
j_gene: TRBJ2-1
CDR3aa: CASSLLAGGNEQFF

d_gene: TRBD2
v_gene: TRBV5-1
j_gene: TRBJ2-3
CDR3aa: CASSHTSGGTDTQYF

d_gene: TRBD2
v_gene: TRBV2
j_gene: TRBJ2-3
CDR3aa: CASTLGLAGGFYSDTQYF

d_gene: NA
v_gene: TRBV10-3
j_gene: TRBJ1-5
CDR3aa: CAISVPQGPQHF

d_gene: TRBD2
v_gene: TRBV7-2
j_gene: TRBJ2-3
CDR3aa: CASSSYSGSQGTQYF